The 25 T cell receptor beta chains presented below share a single source sample, sequenced in a study of PD-1 blockade in classical Hodgkin lymphoma. Relapses following autologous stem cell transplantation were seen in all patients, with brentuximab vedotin exposure varying. Sequenced by immunoSEQ multiplex PCR; TCRdb stores in-frame clones only, minus some. Altogether some 15,000 clones are present, around four fifths being singletons, with the ten largest covering approximately 25%. This material consisted of peripheral blood mononuclear cells (PBMCs), taken before the second cycle of nivolumab. The origin of the receptors is a human donor with classical Hodgkin lymphoma.

This chain uses TRBV5-1 with TRBJ2-3; D not certain. Germline V gives CDR1 SGHRS, CDR2 YFSETQ. Deletions cut 0 bases from V and 0 bases from J, with 8 bases between. The CDR3 covers 15 residues. The CDR3 spells CASSLVGGSTDTQYF. The CDR3 coding sequence is TGCGCCAGCAGCTTGGTAGGTGGGAGCACAGATACGCAGTATTTT.

The chain couples TRBV4-1 to TRBJ1-5; TRBD1 aligns across 8 bases. CDR1 and CDR2 (germline): MGHRA, YSYEKL. This CDR3 has 16 amino acids. The J segment lost 3 bases and the V segment lost 3 bases, leaving 7 bases of the junction unmatched. The CDR3 here is CASSQWVRGLNQPQHF. The CDR3 region has the DNA TGCGCCAGCAGCCAGTGGGTCAGGGGGCTCAATCAGCCCCAGCATTTT.

The rearrangement uses TRBV6-5 and TRBJ1-1, with D unclear. There are 11 residues in the CDR3. Germline V gene lookup returns CDR1 MNHEY and CDR2 SVGAGI. Trimming took 6 bases from V and 10 from J, leaving 12 bases between them. Written as DNA, the CDR3 is TGTGCCAGCAGGGACGGGAAGTTAGCTTTCTTT. Its protein is CASRDGKLAFF.

This clone occurred a few times. V gene TRBV2 combines with J gene TRBJ1-3, with D unresolved. The CDR3 runs to 10 residues. V gave up 7 bases and J gave up 2 bases, with 0 bases separating them. Germline V gene lookup returns CDR1 SNHLY and CDR2 FYNNEI. CDR3 sequence: CASTGNTIYF. The CDR3 DNA reads as TGTGCCAGCACTGGAAACACCATATATTTT.

The rearrangement uses TRBV19 and TRBJ1-5; D is uncertain. Trimming took 3 bases from V and 4 from J, leaving 10 bases between them. Germline V CDR1 and CDR2: LNHDA, SQIVND (reference sequence). CDR3 length: 14 amino acids. The CDR3 spells CASSIFSPNQPQHF. In nucleotides, the CDR3 is TGTGCCAGTAGTATCTTCAGCCCTAATCAGCCCCAGCATTTT.

This sequence joins TRBV28 and TRBJ1-6; D is uncertain. Germline V lookup: CDR1 MDHEN, CDR2 SYDVKM. This CDR3 contains 12 residues. V dropped 6 bases and J dropped 7 bases, with 7 bases sitting between them. The CDR3 DNA sequence: TGTGCCAGCAGGGGAGGGAATTCACCCCTCCACTTT. Translated, it gives CASRGGNSPLHF. Complete variable domain (other parts from reference TRBV28 and TRBJ1-6): DVKVTQSSRYLVKRTGEKVFLECVQDMDHENMFWYRQDPGLGLRLIYFSYDVKMKEKGDIPEGYSVSREKKERFSLILESASTNQTSMYLCASRGGNSPLHFGNGTRLTVT.

The J gene is TRBJ2-1, the V gene TRBV7-9, with 10 bases aligning to TRBD2. The V gene end was trimmed by 5 bases and the J gene end by 10 bases; junction bases not matched to a gene: 17. The CDR3 consists of 17 residues. In germline, CDR1 is SEHNR, CDR2 FQNEAQ (reference sequence). CDR3 in amino acids: CASSPHLAGAPRGEQFF. CDR3 in DNA: TGTGCCAGCAGCCCCCACCTAGCGGGGGCCCCCAGGGGGGAGCAGTTCTTC.

The J gene is TRBJ1-1, the V gene TRBV28; TRBD1 matches at 8 bases. Germline CDR1 and CDR2: MDHEN and SYDVKM. J lost 1 base, V lost 6 bases, and 7 bases had no gene match. This CDR3 is 15 amino acids long. The CDR3 DNA reads TGTGCCAGCAGGATTTACAGGGGGAAGAACACTGAAGCTTTCTTT. Translation gives CASRIYRGKNTEAFF.

This clone appeared a few times. This chain links TRBV5-1 with TRBJ1-6, with 8 bases matching TRBD1. The CDR3 has 15 amino acids. Per germline, CDR1 SGHRS and CDR2 YFSETQ. Trimming took 0 bases from V and 9 from J; bases not matched to a gene: 5. The CDR3 spells CASSLGDRLLSPLHF. CDR3 DNA sequence: TGCGCCAGCAGCTTGGGGGACAGGTTGCTTTCACCCCTCCACTTT.

The chain employs TRBV18 and TRBJ2-7; 7 bases agree with TRBD1. The germline V gene has CDR1 KGHSH and CDR2 LQKENI. V was pared by 6 bases and J by 2 bases, with 4 bases of the junction left unmatched. The CDR3 is made up of 13 amino acids. CDR3 DNA sequence: TGTGCCAGCTCGGGGGACAGAGCCTACGAGCAGTACTTC. Its protein product is CASSGDRAYEQYF.

CDR3 loop: CASSHTQKTRGWGNEQFF. The CDR3 DNA reads as TGCGCCAGCAGCCATACACAGAAGACGAGGGGATGGGGCAATGAGCAGTTCTTC. The chain uses TRBV4-3 and TRBJ2-1; D assignment may be TRBD1 or TRBD2 (5 bases each). The CDR3 covers 18 residues. Between the trimmed V and J ends, which lost 3 bases and 6 bases, there was a span of 24 bases. Germline V gene sequence: CDR1 LGHNA, CDR2 YSLEER.

The J gene is TRBJ2-6, the V gene TRBV6-5; maybe TRBD1 (5 bases). Germline loops: CDR1 MNHEY, CDR2 SVGAGI. Deletions cut 0 bases from V and 2 bases from J, with 8 bases between. CDR3 length: 16 residues. CDR3: CASSYSSGTGANVLTF. The CDR3 nucleotides are TGTGCCAGCAGTTACTCGTCAGGGACTGGGGCCAACGTCCTGACTTTC.

The chain recombines TRBV6-6 with TRBJ2-7, with TRBD2 as a possible D gene (5 bases). The CDR3 is 12 residues long. Germline-derived CDR1 and CDR2 are MNHNY and SVGAGI (reference sequence). V lost 2 bases, J lost 4 bases, and 6 bases lay in between. The CDR3 is CASSYRRYEQYF. The CDR3 DNA follows: TGTGCCAGCAGTTACAGGAGGTACGAGCAGTACTTC.

The chain recombines TRBV18 with TRBJ1-2; 7 bases are a match to TRBD1. The junction had 14 bases not matched to a gene; V was cut back by 6 bases and J by 7 bases. The CDR3 totals 15 residues. The germline V gene encodes CDR1 KGHSH and CDR2 LQKENI. This CDR3 reads CASSLSSGQSGGYTF. The CDR3 DNA reads TGTGCCAGCTCCCTTAGTTCGGGACAGTCGGGTGGCTACACCTTC.

The chain joins TRBV7-8 to TRBJ1-5; D not resolved. V was clipped by 5 bases and J by 1 base, with 9 bases between them. Germline V CDR1 and CDR2: SGHVS, FQNEAQ. The CDR3 runs 14 residues. CDR3 sequence: CASSLQRSNQPQHF. The DNA for the CDR3 is TGTGCCAGCAGCCTACAGAGGAGCAATCAGCCCCAGCATTTT.

This chain connects TRBV4-2 to TRBJ2-7; 9 bases agree with TRBD2. In germline, CDR1 is LGHNA, CDR2 YNFKEQ. The CDR3 covers 18 residues. V shed 0 bases and J 2 bases; nucleotides not matched to a gene: 11. The CDR3, as DNA: TGTGCCAGCAGCCAAGATCGTGCGGGGGGGCTAAAAACCTACGAGCAGTACTTC. This encodes CASSQDRAGGLKTYEQYF.

CDR3 sequence reads: CASSNSPYSNQPQHF. Written as DNA, the CDR3 is TGCGCCAGCAGTAATAGTCCCTATAGCAATCAGCCCCAGCATTTT. The chain carries TRBV10-2 and TRBJ1-5; D is uncertain. Trimming took 5 bases from V and 0 from J, leaving 11 bases between them. This CDR3 region has 15 residues. Per germline, CDR1 WSHSY and CDR2 SAAADI.

This rearrangement joins TRBV4-2 to TRBJ2-3, with 11 bases fitting TRBD2. This CDR3 region has 17 residues. The V gene end was trimmed by 5 bases and the J gene end by 2 bases; junction bases not matched to a gene: 9. Germline V gives CDR1 LGHNA, CDR2 YNFKEQ. The CDR3 here is CASSLRLAGGPTDTQYF. CDR3 sequence (DNA): TGTGCCAGCAGCTTGAGGCTAGCGGGGGGCCCCACAGATACGCAGTATTTT.

The rearrangement joins TRBV7-2 to TRBJ2-7; possibly TRBD2 for D (5 bases). The CDR3 contains 13 residues. The ends were cut back, 3 bases at V and 5 bases at J, with 11 bases in the middle. Germline CDR1 SGHTA, CDR2 FQGNSA. The chain's CDR3 is CASSFGENNEQYF. The CDR3 coding sequence is TGTGCCAGCAGCTTTGGGGAGAATAACGAGCAGTACTTC.

V usage is TRBV7-6 and J usage is TRBJ2-4; 15 bases align to TRBD2. Trimming at V came to 3 bases and at J to 0 bases, leaving 9 bases not matched to a gene. In germline, CDR1 is SGHVS, CDR2 FNYEAQ. The CDR3 totals 20 residues. The CDR3 is CASSFVLGLAGGIAKNIQYF. The CDR3 nucleotides read TGTGCCAGCAGCTTTGTTCTGGGACTAGCGGGGGGAATAGCCAAAAACATTCAGTACTTC.

V and J are TRBV4-1 and TRBJ2-1; D may be TRBD2 (6 bases). Germline loops: CDR1 MGHRA, CDR2 YSYEKL. The ends were cut back, 4 bases at V and 16 bases at J, with 26 bases in the middle. The CDR3 length is 15 residues. CDR3 coding DNA: TGCGCCAGCAGCCTCCTCAGCACTAGCTCGGGACCGAAATTCTTC. Protein product: CASSLLSTSSGPKFF.

The V call is TRBV27, the J call TRBJ1-1; TRBD1 matches 9 bases. The CDR3 extends over 17 amino acids. Germline values: CDR1 MNHEY, CDR2 SMNVEV (reference sequence). The V and J ends lost 2 bases and 5 bases, in that order; junction bases with no gene match: 12. The chain's CDR3 is CASSLVSGQGIRTEAFF. CDR3 DNA sequence: TGTGCCAGCAGTTTAGTCTCGGGACAGGGAATTAGGACTGAAGCTTTCTTT.

This clone was observed a handful of times. CDR3 sequence (DNA): TGTGCCAGCAGTGACGAGGGGTGGGGCAATCAGCCCCAGCATTTT. It specifies CASSDEGWGNQPQHF. The genes are TRBV2 and TRBJ1-5; perhaps TRBD1 as D (5 bases). Between the trimmed V and J ends, which lost 3 bases and 2 bases, there was a span of 11 bases. The CDR3 has 15 amino acids. Germline CDR1 is SNHLY and CDR2 is FYNNEI.

The gene calls are TRBV5-1 and TRBJ2-2; 10 nucleotides line up with TRBD1. The CDR3 runs to 16 residues. Germline trimming cut 4 bases from V and 2 bases from J; bases unmatched to any gene: 5. From germline, CDR1 is SGHRS and CDR2 YFSETQ. CDR3 amino acids: CASSPWTGGNTGELFF. Written as DNA, the CDR3 is TGCGCCAGCAGCCCCTGGACAGGGGGAAACACCGGGGAGCTGTTTTTT.

CDR3 coding DNA: TGCGCCAGCAGCCCAGTCGGACAGGGGCTATACAATGAGCAGTTCTTC. It translates to CASSPVGQGLYNEQFF. This chain links TRBV5-1 with TRBJ2-1; 9 positions match TRBD1. Germline V gene lookup returns CDR1 SGHRS and CDR2 YFSETQ. V lost 4 bases and J lost 4; bases outside the gene matches: 9. The CDR3 loop spans 16 amino acids.